This T cell receptor beta chain was found in a study of blood T cell repertoires in COVID-19. Sequencing was performed with immunoSEQ multiplex PCR; in TCRdb, only in-frame clones are kept and a portion is missing. The sample records a few hundred thousand clones, 86% being singletons. The CDR3 sequence is 14 residues long. CDR1 and CDR2 from the germline V gene are SQVTM and ANQGSEA. Trimming left V 6 bases short and J 3 bases short, with 15 bases between. This chain joins TRBV29-1 and TRBJ2-1; perhaps TRBD1 as D (7 bases). The sequencing input was peripheral blood. This sequence originates from a man aged 80 or over with acute or convalescent COVID-19. The CDR3 spells CSVSQGGYYNEQFF. For the CDR3, the DNA is TGCAGCGTGTCCCAGGGGGGCTACTACAATGAGCAGTTCTTC.